This T cell receptor (beta chain) was identified in a study of human T cells and chemical hapten exposure. Whole-study findings and limits: The formation of large CDR3 similarity clusters by expanded TCRs significantly exceeded that of controls. TCRs at high frequency, those above 1 in 1000, did not change with DPC sensitization.

TCRdb fed the RACE reads into MiXCR, producing one record per CDR3 protein. The table lists 250,000 or so distinct CDR3 sequences, around 7% of them singletons. The CDR3 is made up of 17 amino acids. V was pared by 5 bases and J by 0 bases, with 17 bases between. Germline V gene lookup returns CDR1 MNHEY and CDR2 SVGEGT. This clonotype came up many times. The target antigen is unknown. Regarding time point: pre-sensitization, week 0. Treatment of the sample: therapeutic diphenylcyclopropenone sensitization with weekly scalp DPC. Donation of samples came from alopecia patients who were 18 to 70 years old and suitable for DPC.

The receptor was isolated from a man aged 18 to 29 with alopecia areata. Some clones in this sample may be carry-over from other donors' samples. This material consisted of whole blood, taken in connection with sensitization to the hapten diphenylcyclopropenone (DPC). This chain joins TRBV6-2 or TRBV6-3 and TRBJ1-5; D is perhaps TRBD1 (6 bases). The chain's CDR3 is CASSPPAGADSNQPQHF. The CDR3 coding sequence is TGTGCCAGCAGTCCCCCGGCGGGGGCCGATAGCAATCAGCCCCAGCATTTT.